The table lists the clone carrying this T cell receptor beta chain with many counts. Its antigen is currently unknown. TCR beta VDJ combinations and CDR3 sequences were profiled from genomic DNA. Each CDR3 protein is one row after TCRdb ran MiXCR on the reads. The table shows about 210,000 distinct CDR3 sequences, with over 60% occurring only once. CDR3 length: 13 residues. The ends were cut back, 6 bases at V and 6 bases at J, with 12 bases in the middle. Germline V lookup: CDR1 MNHEY, CDR2 SMNVEV (reference sequence). The data were taken from a study of CD8+CD57+ T cells in acquired aplastic anemia. In the study overall: 3 to 4 ug was the average amount of DNA from sorted CD4+ and CD8+ cells. The study's findings and limits: Patients and controls had CD8+ Simpson's diversity values that were not significantly distinct. Overlapping CD8+ CDR3 repertoires of patients and controls contained some 30 shared sequences.

The gene calls are TRBV27 and TRBJ1-5; D gene unclear. Sequences were obtained from sorted CD4+, CD8+, or CD8+CD57+ T cells (not recorded which) from PBMCs. The sequence was collected from a human donor in good health. In nucleotides, the CDR3 is TGTGCCAGCAGATACGACGCGAGTCAGCCCCAGCATTTT. This translates into CASRYDASQPQHF.